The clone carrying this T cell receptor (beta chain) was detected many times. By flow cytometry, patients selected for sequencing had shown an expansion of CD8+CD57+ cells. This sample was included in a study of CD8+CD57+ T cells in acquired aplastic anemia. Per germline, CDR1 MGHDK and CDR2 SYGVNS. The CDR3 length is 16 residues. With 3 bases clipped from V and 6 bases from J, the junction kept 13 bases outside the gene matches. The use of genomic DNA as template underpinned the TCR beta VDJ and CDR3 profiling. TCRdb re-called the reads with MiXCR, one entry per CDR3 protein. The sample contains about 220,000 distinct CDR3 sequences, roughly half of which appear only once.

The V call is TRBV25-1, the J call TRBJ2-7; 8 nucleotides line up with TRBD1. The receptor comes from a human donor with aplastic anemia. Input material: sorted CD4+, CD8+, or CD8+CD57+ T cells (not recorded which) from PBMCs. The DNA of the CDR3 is TGTGCCAGCAGTGATCCTCACAGGGGGGACGTCCGCGAGCAGTACTTC. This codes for CASSDPHRGDVREQYF.